This paragraph covers one TCR beta chain sequence. What it binds is unknown. The data are from a study of T cell responses to AZD1222 COVID-19 vaccine. The V gene's germline CDR1 is KGHDR and CDR2 SFDVKD. The CDR3 contains 14 residues. The V gene lost 2 bases and the J gene lost 7 bases, with 13 bases spanning the gap. Sequencing was performed with immunoSEQ multiplex PCR; in TCRdb, only in-frame clones are kept and a portion is missing. The repertoire includes 150,000 to 200,000 clones, 90% to 95% of them detected once, and over 4.5% sits in the top ten. Overall study results and limits: Rises in breadth and depth of Spike-specific TCRs came after two AZD1222 doses. Baseline seropositives among AZD1222 recipients totaled only five to seven. There were repertoire samples only from the period after the peak T cell response.

The specimen was peripheral blood, collected 28 days after the second AZD1222 dose. This clonotype was obtained from an adult who received the AZD1222 COVID-19 vaccine. V gene TRBV24-1 combines with J gene TRBJ2-5; D is possibly TRBD2 (5 bases). CDR3 nucleotide sequence: TGTGCCACCAGTGATTCCGGGGTCCCAGGGACCCAGTACTTC. Residues: CATSDSGVPGTQYF.